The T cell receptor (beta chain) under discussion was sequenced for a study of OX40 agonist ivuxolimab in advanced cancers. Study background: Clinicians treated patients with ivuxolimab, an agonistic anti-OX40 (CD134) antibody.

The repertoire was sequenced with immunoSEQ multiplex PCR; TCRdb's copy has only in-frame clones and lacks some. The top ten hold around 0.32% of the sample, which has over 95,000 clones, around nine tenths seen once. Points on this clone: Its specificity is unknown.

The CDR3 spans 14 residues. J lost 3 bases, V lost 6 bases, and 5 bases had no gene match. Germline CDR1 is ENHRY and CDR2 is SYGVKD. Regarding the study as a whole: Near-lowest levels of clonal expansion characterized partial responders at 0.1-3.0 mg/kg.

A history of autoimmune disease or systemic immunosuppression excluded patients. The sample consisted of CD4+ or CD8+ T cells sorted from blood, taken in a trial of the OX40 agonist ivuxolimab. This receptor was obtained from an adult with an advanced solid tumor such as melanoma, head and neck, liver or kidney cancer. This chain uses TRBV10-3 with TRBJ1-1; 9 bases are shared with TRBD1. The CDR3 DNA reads TGTGCCATCAGACCCGGGACAGGGTACACTGAAGCTTTCTTT. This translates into CAIRPGTGYTEAFF.